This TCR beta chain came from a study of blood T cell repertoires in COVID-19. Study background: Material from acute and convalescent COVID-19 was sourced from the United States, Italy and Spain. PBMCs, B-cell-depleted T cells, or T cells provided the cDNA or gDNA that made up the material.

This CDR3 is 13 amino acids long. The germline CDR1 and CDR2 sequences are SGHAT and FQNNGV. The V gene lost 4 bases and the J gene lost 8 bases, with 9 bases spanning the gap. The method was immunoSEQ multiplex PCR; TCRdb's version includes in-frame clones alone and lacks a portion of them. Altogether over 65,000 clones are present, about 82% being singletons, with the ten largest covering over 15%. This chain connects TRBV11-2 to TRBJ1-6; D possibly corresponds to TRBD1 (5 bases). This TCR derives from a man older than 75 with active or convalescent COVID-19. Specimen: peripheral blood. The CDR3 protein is CASSSRVDSPLHF. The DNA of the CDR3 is TGTGCCAGCAGCTCCAGGGTTGATTCACCCCTCCACTTT. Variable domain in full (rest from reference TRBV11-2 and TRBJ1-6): EAGVAQSPRYKIIEKRQSVAFWCNPISGHATLYWYQQILGQGPKLLIQFQNNGVVDDSQLPKDRFSAERLKGVDSTLKIQPAKLEDSAVYLCASSSRVDSPLHFGNGTRLTVT.